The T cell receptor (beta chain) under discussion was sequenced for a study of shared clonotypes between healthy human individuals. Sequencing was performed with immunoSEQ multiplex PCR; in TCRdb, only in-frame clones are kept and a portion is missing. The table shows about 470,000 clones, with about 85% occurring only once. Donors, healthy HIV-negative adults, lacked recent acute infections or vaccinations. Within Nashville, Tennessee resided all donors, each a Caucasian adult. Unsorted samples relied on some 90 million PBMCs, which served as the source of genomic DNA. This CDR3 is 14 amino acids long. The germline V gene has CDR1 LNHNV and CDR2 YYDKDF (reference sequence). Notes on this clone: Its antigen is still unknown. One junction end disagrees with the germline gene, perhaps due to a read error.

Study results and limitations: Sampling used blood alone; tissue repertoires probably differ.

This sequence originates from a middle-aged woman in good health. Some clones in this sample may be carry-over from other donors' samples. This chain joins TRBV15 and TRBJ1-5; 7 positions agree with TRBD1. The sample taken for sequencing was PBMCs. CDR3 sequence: CATSGSGQDHPQHF. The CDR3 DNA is TGTGCCACCAGCGGAAGCGGACAGGATCATCCCCAGCATTTT.